The entry that follows covers one T cell receptor (beta chain) sequence. V was clipped by 4 bases and J by 3 bases; unmatched bases: 5. This CDR3 is built from 16 residues. CDR1 KGHDR and CDR2 SFDVKD come from the germline V gene. Per the original methods: Amplification of reference gene primers provided the estimated nucleated cell counts. This table comes from immunoSEQ multiplex PCR, and its TCRdb copy is limited to in-frame clones, with some not included. D and trimming come from the DNA, and the V and J calls and clone size come from that table. The sample holds 110,000 or so clones, more than 80% seen once. The sample originates from a study of blood T cell repertoires in COVID-19. About the research overall: COVID-19 samples from acute and convalescent phases originated in the United States, Italy and Spain. PBMCs, B-cell-depleted T cells, or T cells were the source of the cDNA or gDNA that made up the material.

The TCR comes from a man between 65 and 85 years old with active or convalescent COVID-19. This sequence joins TRBV24-1 and TRBJ2-2, with 9 bases that match TRBD2. Sequencing was carried out using peripheral blood. This CDR3 reads CATSEGGRADTGELFF. The CDR3 DNA follows: TGTGCCACCAGTGAGGGCGGGAGGGCCGACACCGGGGAGCTGTTTTTT.